The 20 T cell receptor beta chains given below trace back to one sample, sequenced in a study of cytomegalovirus exposure and HLA in healthy donors. The PCR ran on 60 Vbeta and 13 Jbeta primers. Sequencing was performed with immunoSEQ multiplex PCR; in TCRdb, only in-frame clones are kept and a portion is missing. The sample comprises approximately 160,000 clones, over 60% of which are singletons, and roughly 3.1% rests with the top ten. Source material: PBMCs. Receptors were obtained from a woman in her 30s in good health and CMV-seropositive.

This sequence joins TRBV7-2 and TRBJ2-4; 8 bases map to TRBD2. Germline V gives CDR1 SGHTA, CDR2 FQGNSA. Trimming at V came to 5 bases and at J to 6 bases, leaving 6 bases not matched to a gene. The CDR3 consists of 14 residues. The DNA for the CDR3 is TGTGCCAGCAGCCTCTCAACTAGCGGAAACATTCAGTACTTC. It translates to CASSLSTSGNIQYF.

Of note for this clone: A read error is likely, as this CDR3 ends without the conserved phenylalanine or tryptophan. The chain couples TRBV18 to TRBJ1-1; D call uncertain. The CDR3 has 13 amino acids. In germline, CDR1 is KGHSH, CDR2 LQKENI. Trimming left V 3 bases short and J 4 bases short, with 9 bases between. The CDR3 here is CASSPRGGTEAFV. The DNA for the CDR3 is TGTGCCAGCTCACCGCGGGGTGGCACTGAAGCTTTCGTT.

The chain couples TRBV5-1 to TRBJ2-5; a weak D match, TRBD1 (6 bases). Judging by the DNA end, TRBJ2-7 fits better; the J call may be wrong. This CDR3 is 16 amino acids long. Per germline, CDR1 SGHRS and CDR2 YFSETQ. The CDR3 region is CASSLEGGRHGYEQYF. CDR3 sequence (DNA): TGCGCCAGCAGCTTGGAAGGGGGAAGGCACGGCTACGAGCAGTACTTC.

V gene TRBV2 combines with J gene TRBJ2-5, with 9 positions matching TRBD1. The tail of the sequence fits TRBJ2-7 better, so the J call may be wrong. The CDR3 is 13 residues long. CDR1 is SNHLY, CDR2 FYNNEI, per germline. The CDR3 DNA is TGTGCCAGCGGGGACAGGGCATCCTACGAGCAGTACTTC. Its translation: CASGDRASYEQYF.

V and J are TRBV5-1 and TRBJ2-7; a weak D match, TRBD1 (6 bases). The CDR3 length is 14 residues. V was clipped by 4 bases and J by 3 bases, with 14 bases between them. Per germline, CDR1 SGHRS and CDR2 YFSETQ. CDR3 in amino acids: CASSTQTGDYEQYF. CDR3 nucleotides: TGCGCCAGCAGCACCCAGACAGGAGACTACGAGCAGTACTTC. Together with reference TRBV5-1 and TRBJ2-7, the CDR3 gives the full variable domain: KAGVTQTPRYLIKTRGQQVTLSCSPISGHRSVSWYQQTPGQGLQFLFEYFSETQRNKGNFPGRFSGRQFSNSRSEMNVSTLELGDSALYLCASSTQTGDYEQYFGPGTRLTVT.

The V gene is TRBV29-1, the J gene TRBJ2-5; 10 bases align to TRBD1. Germline-derived CDR1 and CDR2 are SQVTM and ANQGSEA. The CDR3 is 15 amino acids. V trimming: 7 bases; J trimming: 5 bases; junction bases outside the gene matches: 13. The CDR3 DNA is TGCAGCGCTGGACAGCGGGACAGGGGTCTGGAGACCCAGTACTTC. It specifies CSAGQRDRGLETQYF.

V is TRBV6-1 and J is TRBJ2-1; 8 nucleotides match TRBD2. CDR1 and CDR2 from the germline V gene are MNHNS and SASEGT. This CDR3 has 15 amino acids. With V trimmed by 8 bases and J by 3 bases, 9 bases remained unmatched. The CDR3 DNA is TGTGCCAGCGGGTGGCATAGCGGGATCTACAATGAGCAGTTCTTC. It is translated as CASGWHSGIYNEQFF.

V usage is TRBV7-6 and J usage is TRBJ1-5; the match to TRBD1 covers 7 bases. V was pared by 1 base and J by 0 bases, with 3 bases of the junction left unmatched. The CDR3 loop spans 16 amino acids. Germline V CDR1 and CDR2: SGHVS, FNYEAQ. CDR3 sequence: CASSLGQGNSNQPQHF. CDR3 DNA sequence: TGTGCCAGCAGCTTAGGACAGGGAAATAGCAATCAGCCCCAGCATTTT.

The V gene is TRBV2, the J gene TRBJ2-3, with TRBD2 matching 7 bases. The V gene's germline CDR1 is SNHLY and CDR2 FYNNEI. J lost 2 bases, V lost 6 bases, and 5 bases had no gene match. This CDR3 is 14 amino acids long. CDR3 coding DNA: TGTGCCAGCAGGGCGGGGGTCCTCACAGATACGCAGTATTTT. Residues: CASRAGVLTDTQYF.

This clone has only a few counts. CDR3 bases: TGCGCCAGCACCCCAGGGGGCGCGGAAGAGACCCAGTACTTC. It translates to CASTPGGAEETQYF. V is TRBV5-1 and J is TRBJ2-5; 8 bases match TRBD1. The CDR3 runs to 14 residues. V shed 6 bases and J 3 bases; nucleotides not matched to a gene: 7. The germline V gene encodes CDR1 SGHRS and CDR2 YFSETQ.

The gene calls are TRBV6-1 and TRBJ2-2, with 8 nucleotides matching TRBD1. The CDR3 is 16 residues long. The J segment lost 6 bases and the V segment lost 4 bases, leaving 10 bases of the junction unmatched. Germline V gene lookup returns CDR1 MNHNS and CDR2 SASEGT. CDR3: CASSGGQAFSPGELFF. The CDR3 coding sequence is TGTGCCAGCAGTGGGGGACAGGCCTTTTCCCCCGGGGAGCTGTTTTTT.

The chain is built from TRBV5-1 and TRBJ1-1, with D uncertain. Trimming pared 1 base from V and 6 bases from J, leaving 13 bases between. Germline lookup yields CDR1 SGHRS and CDR2 YFSETQ. The CDR3 runs 14 residues. The CDR3 loop reads CASSLIGTLAEAFF. CDR3 coding DNA: TGCGCCAGCAGCTTGATTGGCACCCTGGCTGAAGCTTTCTTT.

This sequence joins TRBV5-3 and TRBJ2-3, with a possible D match to TRBD2 (6 bases). TRBV5-3 is an ORF, and what it does is uncertain. V shed 0 bases and J shed 4 bases, with 12 bases lying between them. This CDR3 comprises 15 residues. CDR3 sequence (DNA): TGTGCCAGAAGCTTGGCCTTCGGAGGGCCAGATACGCAGTATTTT. The encoded protein is CARSLAFGGPDTQYF.

This clone has just a few counts. J is TRBJ2-2 and V is TRBV5-1; the match to TRBD1 covers 7 bases. Judging by the DNA end, TRBJ1-3 fits better; the J call may be wrong. Germline V gene lookup returns CDR1 SGHRS and CDR2 YFSETQ. This CDR3 spans 16 amino acids. CDR3 sequence reads: CASSPGDREPTNTIYF. The CDR3 DNA reads as TGCGCCAGCAGCCCAGGAGACAGGGAACCCACAAACACCATATATTTT.

The chain couples TRBV10-1 to TRBJ1-5, with a weak D call TRBD1 (6 bases). CDR1 and CDR2 from the germline V gene are WNHNN and SYGVQD (reference sequence). Trimming removed 6 bases at V and 9 bases at J, with 18 bases between. The CDR3 runs to 14 residues. The CDR3 protein is CASRVGQPELPQHF. The CDR3 DNA is TGCGCCAGCAGGGTCGGACAGCCAGAGTTGCCCCAGCATTTT.

A few counts support this clone. The CDR3 spells CSVGQASSYEQYF. The CDR3 DNA reads as TGCAGCGTTGGACAGGCGAGCTCCTACGAGCAGTACTTC. This rearrangement joins TRBV29-1 to TRBJ2-7; the D gene is possibly TRBD1 (6 bases). This CDR3 is built from 13 residues. From germline, CDR1 is SQVTM and CDR2 ANQGSEA. V was shortened by 4 bases and J by 0 bases, with 10 bases between the two germline ends.

Concerning this clone itself: One junction end does not reproduce the germline sequence, and a read error may be involved. Other nucleotide sequences from this sample produce the same CDR3. The rearrangement joins TRBV10-3 to TRBJ1-5; possibly TRBD1 for D (5 bases). The CDR3 sequence is 17 residues long. CDR1 is ENHRY and CDR2 is SYGVKD in the germline V gene. The CDR3 sequence: CAISEQLGLLSNQPQHF. CDR3 coding DNA: TGTGCCATCAGTGAGCAGTTGGGACTCTTAAGCAACCAGCCCCAGCATTTT.

CDR3 in amino acids: CASSLLVGGADTGELFF. For the CDR3, the DNA is TGTGCCAGCAGCTTACTCGTCGGGGGAGCTGACACCGGGGAGCTGTTTTTT. The rearrangement uses TRBV7-9 and TRBJ2-2, with TRBD2 as a possible D gene (6 bases). V lost 2 bases, J lost 3 bases, and 16 bases lay in between. CDR3 length equals 17 residues. Germline assignment: CDR1 SEHNR and CDR2 FQNEAQ (reference sequence).

The gene calls are TRBV5-4 and TRBJ2-7; TRBD1 aligns across 7 bases. Trimming at V came to 3 bases and at J to 6 bases, leaving 15 bases not matched to a gene. The CDR3 has 16 residues. Germline CDR1 SGHNT, CDR2 YYREEE (reference sequence). CDR3 in DNA: TGTGCCAGCAGCTCCTACCGACAGGGACGAGGTTCCGAGCAGTACTTC. Translating gives CASSSYRQGRGSEQYF.

In the case of this clone: The sample holds other DNA sequences that translate to the same CDR3. The chain recombines TRBV25-1 with TRBJ1-6, with D uncertain. Germline V gene sequence: CDR1 MGHDK, CDR2 SYGVNS. V was cut by 1 base and J by 8 bases, with 15 bases left in between. This CDR3 region has 16 residues. The CDR3 here is CASSELSTLGDSPLHF. The CDR3 DNA reads as TGTGCCAGCAGTGAATTATCCACCCTAGGTGATTCACCCCTCCACTTT.